These 17 T cell receptor beta chains originate from one sample sequenced in a study of cytomegalovirus exposure and HLA in healthy donors. 60 Vbeta and 13 Jbeta primers were used in PCR. Here immunoSEQ multiplex PCR was the method, and the copy in TCRdb shows in-frame clones only, minus some. Here the sample spans about 60,000 clones, roughly 80% being singletons. The sample comprised PBMCs. The receptors shown here come from a woman in her 30s in good health and CMV-seronegative.

The CDR3 DNA is TGTGCCTGGAGTGTTGCCCGGGCTGAAGCTTTCTTT. Its translation: CAWSVARAEAFF. The chain combines TRBV30 with TRBJ1-1, with no clear D. The germline V and J ends were trimmed by 0 bases and 6 bases, with 8 bases remaining between them. CDR1 and CDR2 (germline): GTSNPN, SVGIG (reference sequence). This CDR3 comprises 12 residues.

The chain joins TRBV28 to TRBJ2-3; 11 nucleotides match TRBD2. J lost 0 bases, V lost 3 bases, and 14 bases had no gene match. This CDR3 spans 20 amino acids. Germline V gene data show CDR1 as MDHEN and CDR2 as SYDVKM. The CDR3 region has the DNA TGTGCCAGCAGTTTCACTCCATCGACTAGCGGGGTTCCTAGCACAGATACGCAGTATTTT. Protein: CASSFTPSTSGVPSTDTQYF.

This chain connects TRBV9 to TRBJ1-3; possibly TRBD1 for D (5 bases). The CDR3 spans 16 residues. The ends were cut back, 3 bases at V and 1 base at J, with 14 bases in the middle. CDR1 is SGDLS and CDR2 is YYNGEE in the germline V gene. The CDR3 loop reads CASSAGGQLSGNTIYF. CDR3 nucleotides: TGTGCCAGCAGCGCGGGAGGACAACTTTCTGGAAACACCATATATTTT.

V and J are TRBV27 and TRBJ1-1, with a possible D match to TRBD1 (6 bases). Trimming left V 2 bases short and J 7 bases short, with 11 bases between. The CDR3 has 13 residues. Germline assignment: CDR1 MNHEY and CDR2 SMNVEV (reference sequence). CDR3 region: CASSLLGQIEAFF. In DNA, the CDR3 is TGTGCCAGCAGTTTACTCGGACAGATTGAAGCTTTCTTT.

In this sample, this clone turned up a few times. This sample also contains other DNA sequences that code for the same CDR3. The V gene is TRBV6-5, the J gene TRBJ1-2; tentatively, D is TRBD1 (6 bases). Between the trimmed V and J ends, which lost 0 bases and 2 bases, there was a span of 13 bases. Germline lookup yields CDR1 MNHEY and CDR2 SVGAGI. The CDR3 has 16 residues. The CDR3 loop reads CASSYSTGLGNYGYTF. The CDR3 nucleotides are TGTGCCAGCAGTTACTCGACAGGTTTGGGAAACTATGGCTACACCTTC.

The V call is TRBV7-9, the J call TRBJ1-4, with 7 bases fitting TRBD1. The CDR3 runs 16 residues. Germline CDR1 SEHNR, CDR2 FQNEAQ (reference sequence). J lost 7 bases, V lost 5 bases, and 13 bases had no gene match. The CDR3, as DNA: TGTGCCAGCAGCACCCGACAGGGAGGTTCGGGTGAAAAACTGTTTTTT. This codes for CASSTRQGGSGEKLFF.

The gene calls are TRBV5-1 and TRBJ1-1; D is perhaps TRBD1 (5 bases). Trimming shortened V by 2 bases and J by 1 base, and 15 bases separated the two germline ends. Germline assignment: CDR1 SGHRS and CDR2 YFSETQ. The CDR3 covers 16 residues. Here the CDR3 DNA reads TGCGCCAGCAGCTTAAGCAGCAGGGCCTCGAACACTGAAGCTTTCTTT. It yields the protein CASSLSSRASNTEAFF.

The rearrangement uses TRBV9 and TRBJ1-1, with D possibly TRBD1 on 5 matching bases. The V end lost 3 bases, the J end lost 6 bases, and 12 bases lay between the germline ends. This CDR3 contains 13 residues. Germline loops: CDR1 SGDLS, CDR2 YYNGEE. CDR3 region: CASSATAGSEAFF. The CDR3 DNA reads TGTGCCAGCAGCGCGACAGCTGGCTCTGAAGCTTTCTTT.

CDR3 DNA: TGTGCCAGCAGCTTGGCGGTAAAGGGGGACTATGGCTACACCTTC. It translates to CASSLAVKGDYGYTF. This rearrangement joins TRBV5-5 to TRBJ1-2; a possible D gene is TRBD1 (6 bases). Germline CDR1 SGHKS, CDR2 YYEKEE (reference sequence). V was pared by 0 bases and J by 3 bases, with 12 bases between. CDR3 length equals 15 residues.

The rearrangement links TRBV13 to TRBJ2-1; D is uncertain. CDR1 PRHDT and CDR2 FYEKMQ come from the germline V gene (reference sequence). The CDR3 totals 12 residues. Trimming pared 3 bases from V and 6 bases from J, leaving 6 bases between. The CDR3 DNA reads TGTGCCAGCAGCTTTATGGCCAATGAGCAGTTCTTC. This encodes CASSFMANEQFF.

The V gene is TRBV11-1, the J gene TRBJ2-3, with 11 bases identical to TRBD2. Germline CDR1 is SGHAT and CDR2 is FQDESV (reference sequence). V was pared by 2 bases and J by 4 bases, with 8 bases of the junction left unmatched. The CDR3 runs to 17 residues. The CDR3 loop reads CASSLRGSGRASDTQYF. In DNA, the CDR3 is TGTGCCAGCAGCTTAAGGGGTAGCGGGAGGGCCTCAGATACGCAGTATTTT.

This chain joins TRBV27 and TRBJ1-1; 7 bases map to TRBD1. The V gene end was trimmed by 2 bases and the J gene end by 2 bases; junction bases not matched to a gene: 17. The V gene's germline CDR1 is MNHEY and CDR2 SMNVEV (reference sequence). This CDR3 is 19 amino acids long. The CDR3 sequence: CASSLRMGRQGVRNTEAFF. In DNA form, the CDR3 reads TGTGCCAGCAGTTTAAGGATGGGGAGACAGGGAGTTAGAAACACTGAAGCTTTCTTT.

This clone appeared once. The J gene is TRBJ2-2, the V gene TRBV29-1; 8 bases align to TRBD2. The CDR3 spans 14 residues. V gave up 4 bases and J gave up 4 bases; unmatched junction bases: 5. Looked up from germline, CDR1 is SQVTM and CDR2 is ANQGSEA. CDR3 residues: CSVGRGGVTGELFF. The CDR3 coding sequence is TGCAGCGTTGGCCGGGGGGGCGTCACCGGGGAGCTGTTTTTT.

The V gene is TRBV5-8, the J gene TRBJ2-2, with D unclear. The length of the CDR3 is 16 residues. The V gene's germline CDR1 is SGHTS and CDR2 YDEGEE. V was shortened by 4 bases and J by 3 bases, with 16 bases between the two germline ends. The CDR3 DNA sequence: TGTGCCAGCAGCGATACCGAGAGAGAGGACACCGGGGAGCTGTTTTTT. Amino acids: CASSDTEREDTGELFF.

The chain recombines TRBV14 with TRBJ1-1; tentative D call: TRBD1 (6 bases). Germline CDR1 is SGHDN and CDR2 is FVKESK. This CDR3 region has 14 residues. V lost 7 bases and J lost 1, with 13 bases in between. This CDR3 is CASTTGQTNTEAFF. In nucleotides, the CDR3 is TGTGCCAGCACAACCGGACAGACGAACACTGAAGCTTTCTTT.

This clone came up once. This chain uses TRBV9 with TRBJ2-3, with 7 bases lining up with TRBD1. Germline CDR1 and CDR2: SGDLS and YYNGEE. V shed 4 bases, J shed 5 bases, and the junction held 7 bases outside the gene matches. The CDR3 loop spans 14 amino acids. Here the CDR3 reads CASSPLQGQDTQYF. CDR3 coding DNA: TGTGCCAGCAGCCCACTACAGGGGCAAGATACGCAGTATTTT.

The CDR3 DNA reads as TGTGCCAGTACGGGTCAGGGTACCAACTATGGCTACACCTTC. This translates into CASTGQGTNYGYTF. The chain joins TRBV19 to TRBJ1-2, with D perhaps TRBD1 (5 bases). This CDR3 has 14 amino acids. Germline V gene data show CDR1 as LNHDA and CDR2 as SQIVND (reference sequence). The V end lost 7 bases, the J end lost 2 bases, and 14 bases lay between the germline ends.